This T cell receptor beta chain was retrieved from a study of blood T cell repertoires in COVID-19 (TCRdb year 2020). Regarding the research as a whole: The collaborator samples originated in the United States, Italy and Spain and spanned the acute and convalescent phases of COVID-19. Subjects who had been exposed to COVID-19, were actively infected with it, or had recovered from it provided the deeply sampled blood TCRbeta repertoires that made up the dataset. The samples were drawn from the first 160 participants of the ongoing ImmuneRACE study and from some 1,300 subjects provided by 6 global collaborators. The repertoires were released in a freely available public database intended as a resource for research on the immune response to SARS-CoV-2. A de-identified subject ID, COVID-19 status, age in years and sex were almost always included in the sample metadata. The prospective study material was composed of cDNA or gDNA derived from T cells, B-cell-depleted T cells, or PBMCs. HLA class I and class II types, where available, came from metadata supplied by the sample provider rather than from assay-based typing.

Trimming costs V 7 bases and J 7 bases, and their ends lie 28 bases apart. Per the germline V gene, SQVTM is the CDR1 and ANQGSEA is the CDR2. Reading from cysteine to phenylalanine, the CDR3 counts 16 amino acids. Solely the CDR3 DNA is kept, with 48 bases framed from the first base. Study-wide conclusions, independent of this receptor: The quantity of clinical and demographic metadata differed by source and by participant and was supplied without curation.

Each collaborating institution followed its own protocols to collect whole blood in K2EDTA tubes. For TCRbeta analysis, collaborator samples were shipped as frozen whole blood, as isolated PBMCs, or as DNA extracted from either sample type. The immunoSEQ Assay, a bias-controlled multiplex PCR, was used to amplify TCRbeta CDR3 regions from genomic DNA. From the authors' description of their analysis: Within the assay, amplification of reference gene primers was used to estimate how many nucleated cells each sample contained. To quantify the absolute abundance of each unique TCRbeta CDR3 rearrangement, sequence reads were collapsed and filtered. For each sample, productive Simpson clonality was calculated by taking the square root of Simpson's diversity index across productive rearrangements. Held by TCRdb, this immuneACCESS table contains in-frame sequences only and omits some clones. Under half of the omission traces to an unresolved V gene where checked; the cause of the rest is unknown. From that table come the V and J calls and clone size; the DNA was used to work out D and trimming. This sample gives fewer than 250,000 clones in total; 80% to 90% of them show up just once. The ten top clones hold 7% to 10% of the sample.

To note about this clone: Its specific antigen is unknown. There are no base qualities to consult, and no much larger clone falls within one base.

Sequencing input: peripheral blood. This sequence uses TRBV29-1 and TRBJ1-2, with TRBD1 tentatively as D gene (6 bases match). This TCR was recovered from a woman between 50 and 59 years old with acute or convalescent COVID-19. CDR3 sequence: CSAPTGMGLIRGGYTF. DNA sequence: TGCAGCGCTCCAACAGGGATGGGTCTGATTAGAGGTGGCTACACCTTC.